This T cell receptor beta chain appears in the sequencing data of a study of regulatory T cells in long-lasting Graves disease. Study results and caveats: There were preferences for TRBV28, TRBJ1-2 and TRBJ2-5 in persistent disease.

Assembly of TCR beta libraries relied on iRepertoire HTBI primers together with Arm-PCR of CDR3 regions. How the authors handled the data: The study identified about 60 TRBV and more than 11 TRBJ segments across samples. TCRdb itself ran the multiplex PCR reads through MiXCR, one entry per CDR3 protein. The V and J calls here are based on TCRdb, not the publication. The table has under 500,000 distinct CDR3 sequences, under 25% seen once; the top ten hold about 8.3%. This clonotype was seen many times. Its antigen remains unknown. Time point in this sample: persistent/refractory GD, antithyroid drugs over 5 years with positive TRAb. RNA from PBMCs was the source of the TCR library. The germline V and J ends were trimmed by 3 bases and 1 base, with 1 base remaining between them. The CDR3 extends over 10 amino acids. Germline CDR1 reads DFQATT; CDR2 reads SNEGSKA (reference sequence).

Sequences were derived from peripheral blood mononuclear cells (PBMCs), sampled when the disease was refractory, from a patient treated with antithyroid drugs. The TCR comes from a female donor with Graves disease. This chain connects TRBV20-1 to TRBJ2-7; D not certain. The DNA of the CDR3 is TGCAGTGCTAGGTCCTACGAGCAGTACTTC. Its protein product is CSARSYEQYF.